This T cell receptor (beta chain) was identified during a study of blood T cell repertoires in COVID-19. Study information: The samples span acute and convalescent COVID-19 from the United States, Italy and Spain. Sources were T cells, B-cell-depleted T cells, or PBMCs; the material itself was cDNA or gDNA.

This CDR3 spans 15 amino acids. Trimming left V 5 bases short and J 3 bases short, with 17 bases between. Germline V gene lookup returns CDR1 LGHNT and CDR2 FRNRAP. Original handling: Reference gene primer amplification gave estimated nucleated cell counts. Sequencing used immunoSEQ multiplex PCR; TCRdb keeps in-frame clones, though not all of them. The DNA was the basis for D and trimming; V, J and clone size are from that table. The sample yields some 100,000 clones, over 65% seen once. This clonotype originated in a man aged 65 to 79 with acute or convalescent COVID-19. The sequenced material came from peripheral blood. V and J are TRBV12-5 and TRBJ2-7; D is perhaps TRBD1 (6 bases). The chain's CDR3 is CASGPQGLSLYEQYF. CDR3 bases: TGTGCTAGTGGTCCACAGGGTTTGTCCCTCTACGAGCAGTACTTC.